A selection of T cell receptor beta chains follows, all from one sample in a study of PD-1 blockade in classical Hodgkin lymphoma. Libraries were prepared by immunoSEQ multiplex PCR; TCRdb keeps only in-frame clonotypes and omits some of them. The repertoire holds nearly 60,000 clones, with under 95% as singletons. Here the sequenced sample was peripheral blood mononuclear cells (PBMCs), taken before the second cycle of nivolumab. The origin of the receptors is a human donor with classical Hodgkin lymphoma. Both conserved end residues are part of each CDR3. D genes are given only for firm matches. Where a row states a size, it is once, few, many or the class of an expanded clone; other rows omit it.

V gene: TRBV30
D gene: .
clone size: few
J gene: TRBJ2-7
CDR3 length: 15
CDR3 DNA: TGTGCCTGGAGTGATTTTCAGGCCGGTCTCTACGAGCAGTACTTC
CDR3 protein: CAWSDFQAGLYEQYF

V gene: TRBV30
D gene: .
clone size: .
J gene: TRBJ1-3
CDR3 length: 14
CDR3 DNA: TGTGCCTACCTTACTGGGGGCTCTGGAAACACCATATATTTT
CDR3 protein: CAYLTGGSGNTIYF

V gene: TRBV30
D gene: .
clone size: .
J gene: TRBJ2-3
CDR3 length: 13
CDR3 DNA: TGTGCCTGGAGTGAAGGAATCACAGATACGCAGTATTTT
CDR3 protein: CAWSEGITDTQYF

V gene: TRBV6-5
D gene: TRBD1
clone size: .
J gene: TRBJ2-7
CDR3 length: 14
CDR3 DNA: TGTGCCAGCAGTTACGGGACAGGCACTTCGGAGCAGTACTTC
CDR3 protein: CASSYGTGTSEQYF

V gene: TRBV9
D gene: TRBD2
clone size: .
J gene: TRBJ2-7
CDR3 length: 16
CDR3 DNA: TGTGCCAGCAGCCCCAGCGGGGGCGGTCGGTCCTACGAGCAGTACTTC
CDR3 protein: CASSPSGGGRSYEQYF

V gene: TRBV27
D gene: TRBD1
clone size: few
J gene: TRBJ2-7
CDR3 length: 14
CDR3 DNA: TGTGCCAGCAGTACGACAGGGGGTCTTTACGAGCAGTACTTC
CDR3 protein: CASSTTGGLYEQYF

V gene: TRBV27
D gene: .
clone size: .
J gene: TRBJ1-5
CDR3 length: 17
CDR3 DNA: TGTGCCAGCAGTTCGGGGCAGGGGCGGAATGACGGTCAGCCCCAGCATTTT
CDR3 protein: CASSSGQGRNDGQPQHF

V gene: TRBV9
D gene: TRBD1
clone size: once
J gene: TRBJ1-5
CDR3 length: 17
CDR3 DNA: TGTGCCAGCAGCGTAGCGTCAGGGGGGTATAGCAATCAGCCCCAGCATTTT
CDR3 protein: CASSVASGGYSNQPQHF

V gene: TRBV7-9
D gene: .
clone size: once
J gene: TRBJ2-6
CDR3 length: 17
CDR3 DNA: TGTGCCAGCAGCTTAGCACAGGGTAGCTCTGGGGCCAACGTCCTGACTTTC
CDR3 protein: CASSLAQGSSGANVLTF

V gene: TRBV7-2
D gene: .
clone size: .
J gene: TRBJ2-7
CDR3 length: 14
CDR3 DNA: TGTGCCAGCAGCTTAGACGGACCCTCCTACGAGCAGTACTTC
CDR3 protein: CASSLDGPSYEQYF

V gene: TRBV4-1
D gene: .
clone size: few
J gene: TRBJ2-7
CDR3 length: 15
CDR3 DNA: TGCGCCAGCAGCCAAGAAGGCGGAGGGCGGTACGAGCAGTACTTC
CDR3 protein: CASSQEGGGRYEQYF

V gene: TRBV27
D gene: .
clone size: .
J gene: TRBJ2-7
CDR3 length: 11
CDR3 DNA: TGTGCCAGCAGTGAGGGTTACGAGCAGTACTTC
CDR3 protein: CASSEGYEQYF

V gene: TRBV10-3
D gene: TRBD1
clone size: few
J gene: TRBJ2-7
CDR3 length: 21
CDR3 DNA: TGTGCCATCAGTGACTATGGCGGGAACGCACAGGGGGACAGGGGAATCCACGAGCAGTACTTC
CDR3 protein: CAISDYGGNAQGDRGIHEQYF

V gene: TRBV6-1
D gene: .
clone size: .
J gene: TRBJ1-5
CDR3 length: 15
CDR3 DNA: TGTGCCAGCAGTGAAGTCGGAGGCTCGGTGGAGCCCCAGCATTTT
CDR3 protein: CASSEVGGSVEPQHF

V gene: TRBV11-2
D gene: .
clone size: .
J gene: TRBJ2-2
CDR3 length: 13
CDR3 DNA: TGTGCCAGCAGCGTATGGGGAGCCGGGGAGCTGTTTTTT
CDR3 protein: CASSVWGAGELFF

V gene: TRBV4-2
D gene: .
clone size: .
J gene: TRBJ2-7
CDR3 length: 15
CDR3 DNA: TGTGCCAGCAGCCAAGAATCCGGGATACCGGGCGAGCAGTACTTC
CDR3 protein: CASSQESGIPGEQYF

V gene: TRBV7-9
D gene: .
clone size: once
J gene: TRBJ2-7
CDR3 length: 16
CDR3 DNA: TGTGCCAGCAGCTTAGCGAGCGGTTCCCCAGGGGACGAGCAGTACTTC
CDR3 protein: CASSLASGSPGDEQYF

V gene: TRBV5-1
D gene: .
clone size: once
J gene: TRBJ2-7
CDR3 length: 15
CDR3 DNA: TGCGCCAGCAGCTTCAGTACAGGACAACTGGGCGAGCAGTACTTC
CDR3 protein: CASSFSTGQLGEQYF

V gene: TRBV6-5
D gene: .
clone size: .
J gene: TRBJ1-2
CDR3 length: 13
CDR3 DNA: TGTGCCAGCAGTTACAGGGGTGGCTATGGCTACACCTTC
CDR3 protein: CASSYRGGYGYTF

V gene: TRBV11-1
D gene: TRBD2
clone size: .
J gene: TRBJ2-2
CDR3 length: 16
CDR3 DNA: TGTGCCAGCAGCGATGCTAGCGGGAGTAGCACCGGGGAGCTGTTTTTT
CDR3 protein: CASSDASGSSTGELFF

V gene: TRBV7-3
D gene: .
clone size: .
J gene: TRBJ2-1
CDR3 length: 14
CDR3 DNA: TGTGCCAGCAGCTTAGCTGGGACTGGCAATGAGCAGTTCTTC
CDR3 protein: CASSLAGTGNEQFF

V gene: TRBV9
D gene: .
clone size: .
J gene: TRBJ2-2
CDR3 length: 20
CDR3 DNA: TGTGCCAGCAGCGTAGCATTTGGGGGGTACAGGGGCCCGAACACCGGGGAGCTGTTTTTT
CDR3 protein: CASSVAFGGYRGPNTGELFF

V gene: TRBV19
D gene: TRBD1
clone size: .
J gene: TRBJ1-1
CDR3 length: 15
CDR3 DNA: TGTGCCAGTAGTACCCTGACAGGGGGCGGCACTGAAGCTTTCTTT
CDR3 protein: CASSTLTGGGTEAFF

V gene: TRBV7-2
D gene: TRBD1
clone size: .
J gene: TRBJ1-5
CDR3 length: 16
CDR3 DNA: TGTGCCAGCAGCTTAGACACCGGGACAGGGTATCAGCCCCAGCATTTT
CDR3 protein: CASSLDTGTGYQPQHF

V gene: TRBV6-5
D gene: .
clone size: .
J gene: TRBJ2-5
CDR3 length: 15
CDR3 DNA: TGTGCCAGCAGTTACTCGATACCCAGGGAGGTGACCCAGTACTTC
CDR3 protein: CASSYSIPREVTQYF

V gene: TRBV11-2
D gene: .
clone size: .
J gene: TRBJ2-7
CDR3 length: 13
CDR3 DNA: TGTGCCAGCAGCTTAGTTTGGGAAGACGAGCAGTACTTC
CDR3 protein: CASSLVWEDEQYF

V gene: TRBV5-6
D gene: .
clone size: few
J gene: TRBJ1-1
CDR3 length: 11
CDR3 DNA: TGTGCCAGCAGCTACGGCAGTGAAGCTTTCTTT
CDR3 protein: CASSYGSEAFF

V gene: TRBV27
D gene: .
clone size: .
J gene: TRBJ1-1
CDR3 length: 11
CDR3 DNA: TGTGCCAGCAGTTCAGGGACTGAAGCTTTCTTT
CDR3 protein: CASSSGTEAFF

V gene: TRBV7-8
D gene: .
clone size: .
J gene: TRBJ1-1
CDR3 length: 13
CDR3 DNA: TGTGCCAGCAGCTCGACAGAGAACACTGAAGCTTTCTTT
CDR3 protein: CASSSTENTEAFF

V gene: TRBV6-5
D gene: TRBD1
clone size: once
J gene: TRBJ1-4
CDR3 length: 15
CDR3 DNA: TGTGCCAGCAGCCGACGGGACAGGGGTTTTGAAAAACTGTTTTTT
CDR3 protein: CASSRRDRGFEKLFF

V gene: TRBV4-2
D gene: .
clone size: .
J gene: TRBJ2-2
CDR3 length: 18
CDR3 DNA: TGTGCCAGCAGCCAAGCTTGGGGTCTAGGCACGAACACCGGGGAGCTGTTTTTT
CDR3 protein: CASSQAWGLGTNTGELFF

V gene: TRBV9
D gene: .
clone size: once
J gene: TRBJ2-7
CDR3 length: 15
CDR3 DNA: TGTGCCAGCAGCCCGTCGGGCGCGAGCTCCTACGAGCAGTACTTC
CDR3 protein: CASSPSGASSYEQYF

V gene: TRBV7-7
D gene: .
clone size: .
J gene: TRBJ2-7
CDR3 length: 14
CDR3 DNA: TGTGCCAGCAGCCCGTCCGTAAACTACGGCGAGCAGTACTTC
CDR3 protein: CASSPSVNYGEQYF

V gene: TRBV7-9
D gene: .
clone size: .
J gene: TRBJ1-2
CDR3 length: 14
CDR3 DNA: TGTGCCAGCAGCTTAGACCTCTTGGGCTATGGCTACACCTTC
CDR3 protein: CASSLDLLGYGYTF